The 2 T cell receptor beta chains below all came from one sample that was sequenced in a study of T cell responses to AZD1222 COVID-19 vaccine. Clones were sequenced by immunoSEQ multiplex PCR, and TCRdb holds only the in-frame ones, with some missing. The data show 100,000 or so clones, around 89% seen once. The material sequenced was peripheral blood, taken on day 0 of AZD1222 vaccination. The receptors were gathered from an adult in good health.

This clone was recorded a few times. The CDR3 protein is CASSESLDRGFLYNQPQHF. The DNA of the CDR3 is TGCGCCAGCAGTGAGTCGTTGGACAGGGGATTTTTATACAATCAGCCCCAGCATTTT. V usage is TRBV10-2 and J usage is TRBJ1-5; TRBD1 aligns across 9 bases. Germline V gene data show CDR1 as WSHSY and CDR2 as SAAADI. The trim removed 0 bases at V and 3 bases at J, leaving 12 bases unmatched. The CDR3 loop spans 19 amino acids.

This sequence joins TRBV9 and TRBJ2-2; 12 positions match TRBD2. In germline, CDR1 is SGDLS, CDR2 YYNGEE. Losses at the gene ends were 0 bases for V and 1 base for J; bases not matched to a gene: 10. CDR3 length: 20 amino acids. CDR3 loop: CASSVGVGASGRVNTGELFF. CDR3 DNA: TGTGCCAGCAGCGTAGGAGTTGGGGCTAGCGGGAGGGTGAACACCGGGGAGCTGTTTTTT.